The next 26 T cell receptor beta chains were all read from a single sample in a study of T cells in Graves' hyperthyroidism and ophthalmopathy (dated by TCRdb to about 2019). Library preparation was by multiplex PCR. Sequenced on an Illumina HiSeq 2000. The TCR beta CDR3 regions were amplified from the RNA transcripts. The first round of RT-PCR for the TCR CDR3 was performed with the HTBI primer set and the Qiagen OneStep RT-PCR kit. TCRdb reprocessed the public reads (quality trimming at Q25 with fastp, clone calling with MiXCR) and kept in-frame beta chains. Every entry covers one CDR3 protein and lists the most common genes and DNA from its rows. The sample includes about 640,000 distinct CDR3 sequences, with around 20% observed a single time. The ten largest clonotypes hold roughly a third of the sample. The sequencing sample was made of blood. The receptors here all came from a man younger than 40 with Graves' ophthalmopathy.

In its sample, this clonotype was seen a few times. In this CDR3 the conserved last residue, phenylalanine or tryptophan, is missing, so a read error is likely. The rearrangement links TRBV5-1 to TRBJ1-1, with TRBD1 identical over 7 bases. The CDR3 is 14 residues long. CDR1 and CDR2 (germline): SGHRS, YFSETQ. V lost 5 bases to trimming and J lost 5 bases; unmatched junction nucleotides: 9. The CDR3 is CASSLTGRRTEAFL. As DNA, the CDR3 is TGCGCCAGCAGTCTGACAGGGAGGAGGACTGAAGCTTTCCTT.

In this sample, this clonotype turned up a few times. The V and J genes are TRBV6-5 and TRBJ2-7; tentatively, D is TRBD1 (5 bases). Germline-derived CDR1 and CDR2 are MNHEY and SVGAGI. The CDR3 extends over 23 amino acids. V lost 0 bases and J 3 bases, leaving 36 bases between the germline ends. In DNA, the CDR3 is TGTGCCAGCAGTTACTCCAGGGTTTCCCGGACAAGGGTATACTACTACTACTACTACGAGCAGTACTTC. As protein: CASSYSRVSRTRVYYYYYYEQYF.

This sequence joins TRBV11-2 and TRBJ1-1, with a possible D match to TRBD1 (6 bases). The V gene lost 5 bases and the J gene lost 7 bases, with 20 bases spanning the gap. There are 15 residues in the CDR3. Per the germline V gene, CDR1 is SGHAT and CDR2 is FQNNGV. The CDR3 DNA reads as TGTGCCAGCAGCCTGAGACCGGGGGCCTTGGTTGAAGCTTTCTTT. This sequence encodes CASSLRPGALVEAFF.

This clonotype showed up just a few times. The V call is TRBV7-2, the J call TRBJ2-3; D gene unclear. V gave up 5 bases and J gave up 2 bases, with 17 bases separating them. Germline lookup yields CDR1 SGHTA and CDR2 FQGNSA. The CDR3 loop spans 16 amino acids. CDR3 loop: CASSTLYEINTDTQYF. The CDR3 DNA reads TGTGCCAGCAGCACACTTTACGAGATAAACACAGATACGCAGTATTTT.

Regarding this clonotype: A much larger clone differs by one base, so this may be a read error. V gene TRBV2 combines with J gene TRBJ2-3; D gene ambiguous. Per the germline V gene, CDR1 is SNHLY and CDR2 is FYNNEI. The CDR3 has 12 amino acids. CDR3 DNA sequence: TGTGTCAGCGTGTCATTCGGGGATACGCAGTATTTT. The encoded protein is CVSVSFGDTQYF.

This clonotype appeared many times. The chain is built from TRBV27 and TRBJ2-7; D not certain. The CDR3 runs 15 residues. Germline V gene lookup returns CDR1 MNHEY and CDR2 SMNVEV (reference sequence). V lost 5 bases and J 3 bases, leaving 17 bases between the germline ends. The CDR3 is CASSQRLGTGYEQYF. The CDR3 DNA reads TGTGCCAGCAGTCAACGACTGGGCACGGGCTACGAGCAGTACTTC.

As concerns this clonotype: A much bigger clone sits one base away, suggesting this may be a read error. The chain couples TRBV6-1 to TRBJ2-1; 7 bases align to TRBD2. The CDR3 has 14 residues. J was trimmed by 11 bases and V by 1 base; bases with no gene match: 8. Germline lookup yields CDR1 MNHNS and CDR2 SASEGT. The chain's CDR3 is CASSEGPGLEQQFF. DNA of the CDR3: TGTGCCAGCAGTGAAGGCCCCGGACTAGAGCAGCAGTTCTTC.

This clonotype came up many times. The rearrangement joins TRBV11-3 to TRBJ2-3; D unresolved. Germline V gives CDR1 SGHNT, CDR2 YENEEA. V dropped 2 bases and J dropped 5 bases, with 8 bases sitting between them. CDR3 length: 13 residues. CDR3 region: CASSLNTGDTQYF. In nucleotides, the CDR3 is TGTGCCAGCAGCTTAAATACCGGAGATACGCAGTATTTT.

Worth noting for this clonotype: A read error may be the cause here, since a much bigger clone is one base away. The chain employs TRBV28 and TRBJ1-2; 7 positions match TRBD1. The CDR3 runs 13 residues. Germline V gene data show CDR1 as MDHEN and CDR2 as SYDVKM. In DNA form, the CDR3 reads TGTGCCAGCGGTTTCCCCGACAGGGTCGGCTACACCTTC. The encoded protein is CASGFPDRVGYTF.

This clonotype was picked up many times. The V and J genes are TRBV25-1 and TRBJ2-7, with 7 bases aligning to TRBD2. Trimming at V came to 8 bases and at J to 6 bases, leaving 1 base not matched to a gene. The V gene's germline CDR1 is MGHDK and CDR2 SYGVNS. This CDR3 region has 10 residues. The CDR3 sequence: CASWGGEQYF. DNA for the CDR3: TGTGCCAGCTGGGGGGGCGAGCAGTACTTC.

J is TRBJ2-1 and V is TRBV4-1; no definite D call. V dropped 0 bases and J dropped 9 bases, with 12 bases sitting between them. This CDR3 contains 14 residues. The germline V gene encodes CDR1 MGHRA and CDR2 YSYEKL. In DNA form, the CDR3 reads TGCGCCAGCAGCCAAGAAATTAGCCGTGGTGAGCAGTTCTTC. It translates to CASSQEISRGEQFF.

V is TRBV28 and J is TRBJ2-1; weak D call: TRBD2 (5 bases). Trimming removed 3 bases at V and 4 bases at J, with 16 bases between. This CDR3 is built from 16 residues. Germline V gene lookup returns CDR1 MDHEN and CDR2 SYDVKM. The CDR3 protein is CASSLAVARAYNEQFF. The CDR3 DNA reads TGTGCCAGCAGTTTGGCCGTAGCGAGAGCTTACAATGAGCAGTTCTTC.

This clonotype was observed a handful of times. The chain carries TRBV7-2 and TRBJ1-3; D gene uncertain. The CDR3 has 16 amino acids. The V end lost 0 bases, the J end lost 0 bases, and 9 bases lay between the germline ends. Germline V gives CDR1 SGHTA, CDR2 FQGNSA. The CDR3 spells CASSLALGPSGNTIYF. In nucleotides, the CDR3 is TGTGCCAGCAGCTTAGCGCTCGGGCCCTCTGGAAACACCATATATTTT.

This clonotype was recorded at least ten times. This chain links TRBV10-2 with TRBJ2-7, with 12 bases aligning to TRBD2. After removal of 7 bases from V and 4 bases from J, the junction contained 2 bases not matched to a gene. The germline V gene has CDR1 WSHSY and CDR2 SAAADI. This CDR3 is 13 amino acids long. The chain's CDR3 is CASTLAGGYEQYF. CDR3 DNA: TGCGCCAGCACCCTAGCGGGAGGGTACGAGCAGTACTTC.

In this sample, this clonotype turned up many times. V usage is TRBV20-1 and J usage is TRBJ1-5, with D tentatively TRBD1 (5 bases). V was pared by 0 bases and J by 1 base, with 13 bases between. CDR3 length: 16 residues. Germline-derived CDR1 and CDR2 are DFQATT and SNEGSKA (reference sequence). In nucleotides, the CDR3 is TGCAGTGCTAGAGATCCGGTGCGGGACAGCAATCAGCCCCAGCATTTT. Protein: CSARDPVRDSNQPQHF.

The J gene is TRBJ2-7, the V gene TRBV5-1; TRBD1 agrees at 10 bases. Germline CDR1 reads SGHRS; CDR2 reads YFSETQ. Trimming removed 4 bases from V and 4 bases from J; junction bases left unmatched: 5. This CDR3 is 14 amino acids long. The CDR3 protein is CASSTGTGVYEQYF. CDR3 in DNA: TGCGCCAGCAGCACCGGGACAGGGGTATACGAGCAGTACTTC.

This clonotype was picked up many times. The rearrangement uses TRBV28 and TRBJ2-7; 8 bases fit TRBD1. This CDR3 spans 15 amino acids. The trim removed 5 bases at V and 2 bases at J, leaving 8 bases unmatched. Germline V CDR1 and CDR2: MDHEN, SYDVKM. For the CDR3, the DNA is TGTGCCAGCAGTCCCCGGGACAGGCCAGCCTACGAGCAGTACTTC. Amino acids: CASSPRDRPAYEQYF. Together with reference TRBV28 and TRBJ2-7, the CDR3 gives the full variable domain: DVKVTQSSRYLVKRTGEKVFLECVQDMDHENMFWYRQDPGLGLRLIYFSYDVKMKEKGDIPEGYSVSREKKERFSLILESASTNQTSMYLCASSPRDRPAYEQYFGPGTRLTVT.

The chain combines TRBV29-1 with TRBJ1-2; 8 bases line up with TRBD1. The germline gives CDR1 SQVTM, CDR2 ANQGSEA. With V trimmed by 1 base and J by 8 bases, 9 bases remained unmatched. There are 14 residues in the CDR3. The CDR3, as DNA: TGCAGCGTTGAAGCGCTCGGACAGGGCGGAGGCTACACCTTC. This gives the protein CSVEALGQGGGYTF.

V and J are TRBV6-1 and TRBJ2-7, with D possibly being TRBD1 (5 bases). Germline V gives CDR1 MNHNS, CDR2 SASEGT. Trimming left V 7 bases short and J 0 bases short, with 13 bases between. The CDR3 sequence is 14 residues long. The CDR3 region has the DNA TGTGCCAGCAAAAGGGGCTTCAGCTCCTACGAGCAGTACTTC. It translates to CASKRGFSSYEQYF.

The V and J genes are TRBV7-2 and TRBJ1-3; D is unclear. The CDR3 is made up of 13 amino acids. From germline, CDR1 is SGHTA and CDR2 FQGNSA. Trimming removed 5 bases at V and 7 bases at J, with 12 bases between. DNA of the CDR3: TGTGCCAGCAGCGTCTCCCCGGTGAACACCATATATTTT. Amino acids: CASSVSPVNTIYF.

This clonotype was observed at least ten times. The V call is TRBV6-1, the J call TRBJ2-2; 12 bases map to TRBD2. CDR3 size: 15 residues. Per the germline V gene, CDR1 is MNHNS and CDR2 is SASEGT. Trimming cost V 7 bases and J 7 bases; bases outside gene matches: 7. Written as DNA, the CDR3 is TGTGCCAGCATCGGGACTAGCGGGTACTTCGGGGAGCTGTTTTTT. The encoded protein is CASIGTSGYFGELFF.

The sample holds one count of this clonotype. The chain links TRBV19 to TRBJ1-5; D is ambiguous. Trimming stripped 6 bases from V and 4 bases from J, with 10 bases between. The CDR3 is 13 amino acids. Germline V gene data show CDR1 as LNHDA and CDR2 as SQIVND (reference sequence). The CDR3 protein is CASRGDPNQPQHF. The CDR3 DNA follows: TGTGCCAGTAGGGGTGACCCTAATCAGCCCCAGCATTTT.

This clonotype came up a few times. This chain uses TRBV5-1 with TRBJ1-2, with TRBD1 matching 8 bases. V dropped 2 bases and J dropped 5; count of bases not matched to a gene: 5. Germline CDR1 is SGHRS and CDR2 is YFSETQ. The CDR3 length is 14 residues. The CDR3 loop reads CASSLGQGRYGYTF. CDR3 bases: TGCGCCAGCAGCTTAGGACAGGGTCGGTATGGCTACACCTTC.

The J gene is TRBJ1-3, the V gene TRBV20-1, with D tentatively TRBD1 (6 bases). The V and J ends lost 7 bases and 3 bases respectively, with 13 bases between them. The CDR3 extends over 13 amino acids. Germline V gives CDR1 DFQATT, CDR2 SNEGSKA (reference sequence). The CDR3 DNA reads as TGCAGTGGTACGGGGGGCGTTGGAAACACCATATATTTT. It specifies CSGTGGVGNTIYF.

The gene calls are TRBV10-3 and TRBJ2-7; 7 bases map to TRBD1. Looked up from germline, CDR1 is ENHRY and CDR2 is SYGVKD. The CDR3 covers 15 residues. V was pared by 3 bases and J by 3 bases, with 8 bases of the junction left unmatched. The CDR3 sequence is CAISETDRVFYEQYF. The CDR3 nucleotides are TGTGCCATCAGTGAAACAGACAGGGTTTTCTACGAGCAGTACTTC.

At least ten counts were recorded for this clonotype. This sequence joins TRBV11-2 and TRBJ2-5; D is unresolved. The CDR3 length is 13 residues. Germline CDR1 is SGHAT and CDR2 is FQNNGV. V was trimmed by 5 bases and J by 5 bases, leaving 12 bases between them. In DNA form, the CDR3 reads TGTGCCAGCAGCCCAGAAAGTGGTGAGACCCAGTACTTC. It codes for CASSPESGETQYF.